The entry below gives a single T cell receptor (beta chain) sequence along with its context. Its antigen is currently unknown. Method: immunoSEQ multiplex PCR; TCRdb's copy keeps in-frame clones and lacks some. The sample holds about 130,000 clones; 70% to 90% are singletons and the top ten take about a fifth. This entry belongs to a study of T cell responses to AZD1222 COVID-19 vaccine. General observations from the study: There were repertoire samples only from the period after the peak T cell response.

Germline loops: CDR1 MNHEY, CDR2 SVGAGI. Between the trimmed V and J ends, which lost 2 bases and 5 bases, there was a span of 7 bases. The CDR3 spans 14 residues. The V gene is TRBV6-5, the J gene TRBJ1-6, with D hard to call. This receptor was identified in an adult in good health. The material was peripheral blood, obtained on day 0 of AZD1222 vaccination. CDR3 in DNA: TGTGCCAGCAGTTACAAACGGCATAATTCACCCCTCCACTTT. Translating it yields CASSYKRHNSPLHF.